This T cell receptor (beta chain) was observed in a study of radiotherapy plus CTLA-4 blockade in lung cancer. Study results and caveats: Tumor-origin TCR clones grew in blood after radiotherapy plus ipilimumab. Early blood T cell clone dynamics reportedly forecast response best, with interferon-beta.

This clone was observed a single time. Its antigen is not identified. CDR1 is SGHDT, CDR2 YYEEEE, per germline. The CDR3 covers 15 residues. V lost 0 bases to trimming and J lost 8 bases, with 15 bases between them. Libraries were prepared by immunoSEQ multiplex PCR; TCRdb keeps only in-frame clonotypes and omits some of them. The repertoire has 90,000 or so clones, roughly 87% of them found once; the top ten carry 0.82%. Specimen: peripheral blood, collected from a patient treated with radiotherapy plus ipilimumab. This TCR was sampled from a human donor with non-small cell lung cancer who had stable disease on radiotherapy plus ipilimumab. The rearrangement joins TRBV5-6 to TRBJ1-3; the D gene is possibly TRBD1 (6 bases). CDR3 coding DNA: TGTGCCAGCAGCTTGGTTGGGACAAATGCGGACACCATATATTTT. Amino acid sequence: CASSLVGTNADTIYF. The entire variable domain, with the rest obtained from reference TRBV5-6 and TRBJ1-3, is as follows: DAGVTQSPTHLIKTRGQQVTLRCSPKSGHDTVSWYQQALGQGPQFIFQYYEEEERQRGNFPDRFSGHQFPNYSSELNVNALLLGDSALYLCASSLVGTNADTIYFGEGSWLTVV.